The rows below give T cell receptor beta chains drawn from one sample of a study of blood T cell repertoires in COVID-19. Only in-frame clones appear in the TCRdb table, and some are missing; sequencing was by immunoSEQ multiplex PCR. The table has about 670,000 clones, more than 80% seen once. Input material: peripheral blood. These receptors originate from a woman aged 18 to 35 with acute or convalescent COVID-19. CDR3s include the opening cysteine and the closing phenylalanine or tryptophan. D genes are given only for firm matches. The listing skips clone size in some rows; elsewhere it reads once, few, many or a size class.

j_call	v_call	clone_size	d_call	cdr3_length	cdr3_aa	cdr3_nt
TRBJ1-5	TRBV4-1	.	TRBD1	16	CASSQEWTGGRQPQHF	TGCGCCAGCAGCCAAGAATGGACAGGGGGGCGTCAGCCCCAGCATTTT
TRBJ2-2	TRBV7-3	few	.	13	CASSPYPTGELFF	TGTGCCAGCAGCCCCTACCCAACCGGGGAGCTGTTTTTT
TRBJ1-2	TRBV2	.	TRBD1	14	CASSLSQGAGGYTF	TGTGCCAGCAGTCTATCCCAGGGGGCTGGGGGCTACACCTTC
TRBJ2-2	TRBV6-2/TRBV6-3	.	.	14	CASSLTSDTGELFF	TGTGCCAGCAGTTTAACTTCCGACACCGGGGAGCTGTTTTTT
TRBJ2-1	TRBV7-9	.	.	13	CASSLGQYNEQFF	TGTGCCAGCAGCTTAGGGCAGTACAATGAGCAGTTCTTC
TRBJ1-6	TRBV30	.	TRBD1	15	CAGGTGGGYNSPLHF	TGTGCCGGCGGGACAGGGGGAGGGTATAATTCACCCCTCCACTTT
TRBJ1-1	TRBV7-9	.	.	14	CAATGAAGGTEAFF	TGTGCCGCAACAGGAGCCGCGGGGGGCACTGAAGCTTTCTTT
TRBJ1-4	TRBV9	once	.	15	CASSVGSQNNEKLFF	TGTGCCAGCAGCGTAGGCAGTCAGAATAATGAAAAACTGTTTTTT
TRBJ1-5	TRBV6-1	once	.	15	CASSEGPGMNQPQHF	TGTGCCAGCAGTGAAGGTCCAGGGATGAATCAGCCCCAGCATTTT
TRBJ1-2	TRBV29-1	.	.	14	CSVEARPPRGGYTF	TGCAGCGTTGAAGCCCGGCCTCCGAGGGGGGGCTACACCTTC
TRBJ1-1	TRBV18	once	TRBD1	14	CASSRQGMNTEAFF	TGTGCCAGCTCACGACAGGGTATGAACACTGAAGCTTTCTTT
TRBJ2-3	TRBV10-3	.	TRBD2	14	CAIRRGVLTDTQYF	TGTGCCATCAGGCGGGGGGTGCTTACAGATACGCAGTATTTT
TRBJ2-1	TRBV3-1/TRBV3-2	.	.	14	CASSQGVSANEQFF	TGTGCCAGCAGCCAAGGGGTTAGCGCCAATGAGCAGTTCTTC
TRBJ1-1	TRBV7-2	.	.	16	CASSLAPGRMNTEAFF	TGTGCCAGCAGCTTAGCCCCAGGGCGTATGAACACTGAAGCTTTCTTT
TRBJ1-2	TRBV10-3	.	TRBD1	18	CAISDPRDRILPNYGYTF	TGTGCCATCAGTGATCCCCGGGACAGAATCCTTCCTAACTATGGCTACACCTTC
TRBJ1-4	TRBV7-9	.	TRBD1	18	CASSPRDRGPSTNEKLFF	TGTGCCAGCAGCCCCCGGGACAGGGGGCCGTCAACTAATGAAAAACTGTTTTTT
TRBJ2-1	TRBV9	.	.	11	CASSVPGEQFF	TGTGCCAGCAGCGTTCCGGGTGAGCAGTTCTTC
TRBJ2-1	TRBV9	once	TRBD1	15	CASSVDRGLWNEQFF	TGTGCCAGCAGCGTAGACAGGGGATTGTGGAATGAGCAGTTCTTC
TRBJ2-2	TRBV13	.	TRBD2	15	CASSEGLAGVRELFF	TGTGCCAGCTCGGAAGGACTAGCGGGGGTCAGGGAGCTGTTTTTT
TRBJ2-7	TRBV30	.	TRBD1	12	CAWSTGAYEQYF	TGTGCCTGGTCGACAGGGGCCTACGAGCAGTACTTC
TRBJ1-1	TRBV27	.	.	12	CASSQGNTEAFF	TGTGCCAGCTCACAGGGGAACACTGAAGCTTTCTTT
TRBJ1-2	TRBV19	.	TRBD1	15	CATNRGPNANYGYTF	TGTGCCACCAACAGGGGCCCTAACGCTAACTATGGCTACACCTTC